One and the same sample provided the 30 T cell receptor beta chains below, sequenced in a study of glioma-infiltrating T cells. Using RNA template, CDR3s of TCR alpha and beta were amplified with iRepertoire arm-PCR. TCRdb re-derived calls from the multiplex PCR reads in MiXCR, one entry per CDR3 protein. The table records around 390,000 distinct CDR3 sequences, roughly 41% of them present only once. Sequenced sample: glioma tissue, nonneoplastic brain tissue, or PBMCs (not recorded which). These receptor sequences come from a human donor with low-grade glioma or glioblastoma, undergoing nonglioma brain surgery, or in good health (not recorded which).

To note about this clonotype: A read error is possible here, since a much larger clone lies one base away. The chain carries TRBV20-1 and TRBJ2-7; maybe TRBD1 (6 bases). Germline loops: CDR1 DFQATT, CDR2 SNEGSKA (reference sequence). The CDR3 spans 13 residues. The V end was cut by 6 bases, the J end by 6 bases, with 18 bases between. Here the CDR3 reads CSAHRVLPGEQYF. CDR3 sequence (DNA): TGCAGTGCCCACAGGGTCCTACCGGGCGAGCAGTACTTC.

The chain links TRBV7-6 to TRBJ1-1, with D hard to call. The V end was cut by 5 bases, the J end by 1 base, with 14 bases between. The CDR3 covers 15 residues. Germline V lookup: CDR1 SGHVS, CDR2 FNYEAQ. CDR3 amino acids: CASSRSGAGNTEAFF. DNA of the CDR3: TGTGCCAGCAGCCGCTCCGGCGCCGGGAACACTGAAGCTTTCTTT. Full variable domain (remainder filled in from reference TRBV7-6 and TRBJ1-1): GAGVSQSPRYKVTKRGQDVALRCDPISGHVSLYWYRQALGQGPEFLTYFNYEAQQDKSGLPNDRFSAERPEGSISTLTIQRTEQRDSAMYRCASSRSGAGNTEAFFGQGTRLTVV.

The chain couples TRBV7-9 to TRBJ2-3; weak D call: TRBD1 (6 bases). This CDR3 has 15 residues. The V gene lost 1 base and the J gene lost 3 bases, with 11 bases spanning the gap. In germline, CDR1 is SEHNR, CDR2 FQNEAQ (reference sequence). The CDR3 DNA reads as TGTGCCAGCAGCTTAGTTGAGCAGGGGACAGATACGCAGTATTTT. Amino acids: CASSLVEQGTDTQYF.

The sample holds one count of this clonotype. CDR3 DNA sequence: TGCGCCAGCAGCCAAGAGGAGGGCGGCAATGAGCAGTTCTTC. Its translation is CASSQEEGGNEQFF. The rearrangement links TRBV4-3 to TRBJ2-1; D perhaps matches TRBD2 (6 bases). The germline V and J ends were trimmed by 0 bases and 6 bases, with 9 bases remaining between them. Germline CDR1 reads LGHNA; CDR2 reads YSLEER. This CDR3 is built from 14 residues.

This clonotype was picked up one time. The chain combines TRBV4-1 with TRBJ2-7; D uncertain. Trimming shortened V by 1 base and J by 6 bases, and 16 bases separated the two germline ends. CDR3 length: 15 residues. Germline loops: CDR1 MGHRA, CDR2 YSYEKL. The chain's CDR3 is CASSQVGDPSVEQYF. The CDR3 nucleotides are TGCGCCAGCAGCCAAGTCGGAGATCCAAGTGTCGAGCAGTACTTC.

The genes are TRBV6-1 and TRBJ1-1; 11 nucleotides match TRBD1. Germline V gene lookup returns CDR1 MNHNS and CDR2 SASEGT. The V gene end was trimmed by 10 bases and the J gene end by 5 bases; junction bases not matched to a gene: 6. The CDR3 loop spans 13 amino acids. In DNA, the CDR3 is TGTGCCATCGGACAGGGGGCTGGAACTGAAGCTTTCTTT. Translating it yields CAIGQGAGTEAFF.

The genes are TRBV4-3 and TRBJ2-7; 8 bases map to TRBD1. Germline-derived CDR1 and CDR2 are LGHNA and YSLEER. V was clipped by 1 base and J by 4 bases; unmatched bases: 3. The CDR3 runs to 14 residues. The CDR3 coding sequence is TGCGCCAGCAGCCAAGTGGACAGGGAGTACGAGCAGTACTTC. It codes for CASSQVDREYEQYF.

DNA for the CDR3: TGTGCCAGCCGCCCCCCGGACTCACCCTACAATGAGCAGTTCTTC. Its protein product is CASRPPDSPYNEQFF. V usage is TRBV28 and J usage is TRBJ2-1; perhaps TRBD2 as D (5 bases). V was cut by 8 bases and J by 2 bases, with 16 bases left in between. Germline V gene sequence: CDR1 MDHEN, CDR2 SYDVKM. CDR3 length: 15 amino acids. Supplemented by reference TRBV28 and TRBJ2-1, the full variable domain reads DVKVTQSSRYLVKRTGEKVFLECVQDMDHENMFWYRQDPGLGLRLIYFSYDVKMKEKGDIPEGYSVSREKKERFSLILESASTNQTSMYLCASRPPDSPYNEQFFGPGTRLTVL.

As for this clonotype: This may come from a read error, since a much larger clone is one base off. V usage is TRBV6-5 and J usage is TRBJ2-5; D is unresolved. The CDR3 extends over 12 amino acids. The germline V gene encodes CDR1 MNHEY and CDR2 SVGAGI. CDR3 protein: CTSSPEAETQYF. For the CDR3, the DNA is TGTACCAGCAGCCCCGAAGCGGAGACCCAGTACTTC.

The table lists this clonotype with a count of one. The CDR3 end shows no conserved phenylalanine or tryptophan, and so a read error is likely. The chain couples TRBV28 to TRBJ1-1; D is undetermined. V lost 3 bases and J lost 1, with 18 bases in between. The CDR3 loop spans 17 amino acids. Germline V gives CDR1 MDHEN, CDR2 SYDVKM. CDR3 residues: CASSFRLDRRRNTEAFL. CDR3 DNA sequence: TGTGCCAGCAGTTTTCGGCTGGACCGAAGAAGGAACACTGAAGCTTTCCTT.

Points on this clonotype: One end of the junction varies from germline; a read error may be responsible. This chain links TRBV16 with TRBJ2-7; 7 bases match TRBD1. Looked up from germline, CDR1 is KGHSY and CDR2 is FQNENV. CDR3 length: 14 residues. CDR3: CGSSQNRGLNEQYF. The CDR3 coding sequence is TGTGGCAGCAGCCAGAACAGGGGTTTGAACGAGCAGTACTTC.

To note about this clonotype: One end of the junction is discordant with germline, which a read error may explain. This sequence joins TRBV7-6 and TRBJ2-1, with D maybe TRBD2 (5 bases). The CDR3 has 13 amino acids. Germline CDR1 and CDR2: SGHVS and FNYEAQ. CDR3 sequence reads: CASSLTLEGEQFF. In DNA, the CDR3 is TGTGCTAGCAGCTTAACCCTAGAGGGTGAGCAGTTCTTC. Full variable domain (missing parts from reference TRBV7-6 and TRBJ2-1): GAGVSQSPRYKVTKRGQDVALRCDPISGHVSLYWYRQALGQGPEFLTYFNYEAQQDKSGLPNDRFSAERPEGSISTLTIQRTEQRDSAMYRCASSLTLEGEQFFGPGTRLTVL.

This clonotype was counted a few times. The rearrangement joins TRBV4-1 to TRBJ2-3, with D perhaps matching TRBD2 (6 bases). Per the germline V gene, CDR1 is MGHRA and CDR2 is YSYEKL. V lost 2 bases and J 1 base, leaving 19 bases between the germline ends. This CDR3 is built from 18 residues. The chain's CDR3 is CASSQLKFGQRGTDTQYF. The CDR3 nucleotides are TGCGCCAGCAGCCAATTAAAATTCGGGCAGCGGGGCACAGATACGCAGTATTTT.

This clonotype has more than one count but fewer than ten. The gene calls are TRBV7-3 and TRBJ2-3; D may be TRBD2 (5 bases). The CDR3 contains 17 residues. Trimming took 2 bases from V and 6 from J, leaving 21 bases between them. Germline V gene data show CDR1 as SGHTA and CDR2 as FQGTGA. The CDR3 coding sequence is TGTGCCAGCAGCTTATCCCCGAGGGCCTATGCGGCGGATACGCAGTATTTT. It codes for CASSLSPRAYAADTQYF.

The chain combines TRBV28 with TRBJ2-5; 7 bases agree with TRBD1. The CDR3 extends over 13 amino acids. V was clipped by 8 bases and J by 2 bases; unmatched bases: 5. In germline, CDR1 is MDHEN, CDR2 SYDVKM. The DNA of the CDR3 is TGTGCCAGCGGTCAGGACAGGCAAGAGACCCAGTACTTC. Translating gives CASGQDRQETQYF.

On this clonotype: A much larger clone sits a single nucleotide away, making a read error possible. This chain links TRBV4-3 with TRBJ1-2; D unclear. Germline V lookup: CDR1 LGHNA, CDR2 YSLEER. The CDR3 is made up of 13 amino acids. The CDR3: CVSSPSEESSYTF. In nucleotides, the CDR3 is TGCGTCAGCAGCCCATCGGAAGAGTCGAGCTACACCTTC.

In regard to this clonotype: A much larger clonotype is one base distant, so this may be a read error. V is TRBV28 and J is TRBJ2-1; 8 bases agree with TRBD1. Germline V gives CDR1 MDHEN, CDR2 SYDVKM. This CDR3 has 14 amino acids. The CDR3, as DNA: TGTGCCAGCAAACAGGACAGGGTCTACAATGAGCAGATCTTC. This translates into CASKQDRVYNEQIF.

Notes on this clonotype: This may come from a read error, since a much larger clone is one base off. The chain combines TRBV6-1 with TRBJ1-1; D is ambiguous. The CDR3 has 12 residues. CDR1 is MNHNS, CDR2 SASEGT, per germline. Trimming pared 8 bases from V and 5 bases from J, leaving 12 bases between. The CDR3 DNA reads TGTGCCAGCGGTCTTGGGGAGACTGAAGCTTTCTTT. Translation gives CASGLGETEAFF.

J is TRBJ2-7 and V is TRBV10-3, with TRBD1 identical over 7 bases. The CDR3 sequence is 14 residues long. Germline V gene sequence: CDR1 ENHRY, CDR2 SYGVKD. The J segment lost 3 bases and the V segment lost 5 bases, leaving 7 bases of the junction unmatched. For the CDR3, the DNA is TGTGCCATCAGTTGGGGACAGAGCTACTACGAGCAGTACTTC. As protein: CAISWGQSYYEQYF.

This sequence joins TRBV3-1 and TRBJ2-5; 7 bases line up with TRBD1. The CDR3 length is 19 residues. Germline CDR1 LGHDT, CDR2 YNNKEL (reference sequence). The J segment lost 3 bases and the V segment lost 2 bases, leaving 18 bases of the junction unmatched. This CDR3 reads CASSQWSARGRNGKETQYF. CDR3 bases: TGTGCCAGCAGCCAATGGAGTGCGAGGGGGCGTAACGGCAAAGAGACCCAGTACTTC.

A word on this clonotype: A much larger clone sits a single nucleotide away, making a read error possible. The CDR3 nucleotides read TGTGCCAGCAGTTACTCGAAGAAAAACAATGAGCAGTTCTTC. This codes for CASSYSKKNNEQFF. The chain carries TRBV6-2 or TRBV6-3 and TRBJ2-1; no clear D gene. CDR1 and CDR2 (germline): MNHEY, SVGEGT. The CDR3 extends over 14 amino acids. V lost 0 bases, J lost 5 bases, and 8 bases lay in between.

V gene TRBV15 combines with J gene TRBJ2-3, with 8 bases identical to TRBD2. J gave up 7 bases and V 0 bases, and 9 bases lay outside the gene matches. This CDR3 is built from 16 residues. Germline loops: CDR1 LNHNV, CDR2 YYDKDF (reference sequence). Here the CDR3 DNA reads TGTGCCACCAGCAGAGATTGCACTAGCGGTCCCAATACGCAGTATTTT. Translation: CATSRDCTSGPNTQYF. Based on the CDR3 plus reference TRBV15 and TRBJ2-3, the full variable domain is DAMVIQNPRYQVTQFGKPVTLSCSQTLNHNVMYWYQQKSSQAPKLLFHYYDKDFNNEADTPDNFQSRRPNTSFCFLDIRSPGLGDTAMYLCATSRDCTSGPNTQYFGPGTRLTVL.

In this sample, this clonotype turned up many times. CDR3 region: CAIWASGSTDTQYF. In DNA form, the CDR3 reads TGTGCCATCTGGGCTAGCGGTAGCACAGATACGCAGTATTTT. The chain has TRBV10-3 and TRBJ2-3; TRBD2 aligns across 7 bases. Germline assignment: CDR1 ENHRY and CDR2 SYGVKD. The CDR3 is 14 amino acids. Unmatched junction bases numbered 5, after V lost 8 bases and J lost 0 bases.

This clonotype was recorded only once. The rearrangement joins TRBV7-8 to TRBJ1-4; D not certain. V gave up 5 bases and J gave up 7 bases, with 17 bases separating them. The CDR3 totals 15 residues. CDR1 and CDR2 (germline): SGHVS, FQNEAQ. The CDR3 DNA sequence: TGTGCCAGCAGCCCTCGCCTCGCCCATGGTGAAAAACTGTTTTTT. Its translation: CASSPRLAHGEKLFF.

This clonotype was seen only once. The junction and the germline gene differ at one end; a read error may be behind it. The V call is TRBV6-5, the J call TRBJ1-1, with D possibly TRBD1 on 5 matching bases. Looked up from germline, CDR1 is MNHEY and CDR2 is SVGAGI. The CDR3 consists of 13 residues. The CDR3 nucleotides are TGTGTCAGCAGTTATAGTAGGGGAACTGAAGCTTTCTTT. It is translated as CVSSYSRGTEAFF.

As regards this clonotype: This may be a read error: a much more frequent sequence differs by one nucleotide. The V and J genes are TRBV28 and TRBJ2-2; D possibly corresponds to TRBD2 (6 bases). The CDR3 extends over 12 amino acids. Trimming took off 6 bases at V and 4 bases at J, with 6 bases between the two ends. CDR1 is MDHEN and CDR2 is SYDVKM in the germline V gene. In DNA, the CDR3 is TGTGCCAGCAGGACTAGCACCGGGGAGCTGTTTTTT. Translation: CASRTSTGELFF.

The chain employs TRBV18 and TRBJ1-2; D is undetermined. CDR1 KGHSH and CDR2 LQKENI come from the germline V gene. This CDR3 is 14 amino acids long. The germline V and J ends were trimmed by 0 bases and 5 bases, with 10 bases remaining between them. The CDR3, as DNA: TGTGCCAGCTCACCACCACTCCGAACTTATGGCTACACCTTC. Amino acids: CASSPPLRTYGYTF. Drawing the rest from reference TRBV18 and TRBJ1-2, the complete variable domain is NAGVMQNPRHLVRRRGQEARLRCSPMKGHSHVYWYRQLPEEGLKFMVYLQKENIIDESGMPKERFSAEFPKEGPSILRIQQVVRGDSAAYFCASSPPLRTYGYTFGSGTRLTVV.

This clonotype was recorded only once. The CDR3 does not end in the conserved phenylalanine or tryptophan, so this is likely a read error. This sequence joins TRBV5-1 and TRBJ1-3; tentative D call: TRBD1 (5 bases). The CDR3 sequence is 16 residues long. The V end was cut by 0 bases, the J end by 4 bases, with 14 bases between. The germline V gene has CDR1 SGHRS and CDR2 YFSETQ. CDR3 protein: CASSLAAMRTGNTIYL. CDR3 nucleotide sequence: TGCGCCAGCAGCTTGGCCGCCATGCGGACAGGAAACACCATATATCTT.

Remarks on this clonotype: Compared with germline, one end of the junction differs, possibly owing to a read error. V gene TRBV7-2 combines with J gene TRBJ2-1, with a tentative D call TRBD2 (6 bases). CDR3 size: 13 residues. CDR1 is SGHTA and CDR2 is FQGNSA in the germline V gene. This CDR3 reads CASSLRYGGLSIF. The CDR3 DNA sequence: TGTGCCAGCAGCTTGCGGTATGGGGGACTCAGTATCTTC.

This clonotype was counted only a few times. CDR3 DNA sequence: TGTGCCAGCAGCTTAGAAGGACAGGGGGCCTACGAGCAGTACTTC. It codes for CASSLEGQGAYEQYF. The chain has TRBV7-8 and TRBJ2-1; 10 bases fit TRBD1. The J call may be incorrect, as the DNA end agrees better with TRBJ2-7. CDR3 length: 15 amino acids. The V gene's germline CDR1 is SGHVS and CDR2 FQNEAQ.